The clone carrying this T cell receptor (beta chain) showed up just once. Other DNA sequences in this sample translate to the same CDR3. Method: immunoSEQ multiplex PCR; TCRdb's copy keeps in-frame clones and lacks some. The repertoire holds 60,000 to 70,000 clones, with 70% to 90% as singletons. This entry is derived from a study of blood T cell repertoires in COVID-19. The junction had 4 bases not matched to a gene; V was cut back by 1 base and J by 4 bases. CDR1 is SGHAT and CDR2 is FQNNGV in the germline V gene. This CDR3 has 15 amino acids. The J gene is TRBJ1-1, the V gene TRBV11-2; 9 bases fit TRBD1. Sample: peripheral blood. The sequence came from a man in his forties with COVID-19, enrolled during active disease. CDR3 loop: CASSLVTGGRTEAFF. The CDR3 DNA sequence: TGTGCCAGCAGCTTAGTTACAGGGGGCCGCACTGAAGCTTTCTTT.